Presented here are 9 T cell receptor beta chains from one specimen sequenced in a study of T cell repertoires in cytomegalovirus infection. MiXCR was run by TCRdb on the reads, yielding one entry per CDR3 protein. The sample gives around 250,000 distinct CDR3 sequences, over 15% of which show up once; around half is in the top ten. Sequencing was carried out using CD8+ T cells from PBMCs. Source of these receptors: a human donor in good health (CMV status not recorded). Some clones in this sample may be carry-over from other donors' samples.

The J gene is TRBJ2-1, the V gene TRBV27; D perhaps matches TRBD1 (6 bases). The CDR3 has 17 residues. Germline V lookup: CDR1 MNHEY, CDR2 SMNVEV (reference sequence). V dropped 1 base and J dropped 4 bases, with 17 bases sitting between them. CDR3 in amino acids: CASSLYPPSQGYNEQFF. In DNA form, the CDR3 reads TGTGCCAGCAGTTTATACCCTCCGTCACAGGGTTACAATGAGCAGTTCTTC.

This clonotype was recorded many times. The CDR3 reads CASSGGLPSSYEQYF. The CDR3, as DNA: TGTGCCAGCAGCGGGGGGCTCCCCAGCTCCTACGAGCAGTACTTC. The chain has TRBV7-2 and TRBJ2-7; the D gene could be TRBD1 or TRBD2 (6 bases each). Germline V CDR1 and CDR2: SGHTA, FQGNSA. This CDR3 is 15 amino acids long. Deletions cut 5 bases from V and 0 bases from J, with 14 bases between.

This clonotype turned up a few times. The chain combines TRBV13 with TRBJ1-1; tentative D call: TRBD1 (5 bases). This CDR3 comprises 13 residues. The V and J ends lost 0 bases and 6 bases respectively, with 8 bases between them. CDR1 is PRHDT, CDR2 FYEKMQ, per germline (reference sequence). In DNA form, the CDR3 reads TGTGCCAGCAGCTTAGGGGCGGGGCCTGAAGCTTTCTTT. This encodes CASSLGAGPEAFF.

The J gene is TRBJ2-7, the V gene TRBV20-1; the match to TRBD2 covers 7 bases. Germline CDR1 is DFQATT and CDR2 is SNEGSKA (reference sequence). V lost 4 bases, J lost 4 bases, and 13 bases stayed unmatched. The CDR3 extends over 15 amino acids. The CDR3 reads CSAIPRSGTNYEQYF. Here the CDR3 DNA reads TGCAGTGCTATCCCCCGCAGCGGGACCAATTACGAGCAGTACTTC.

The chain uses TRBV19 and TRBJ2-7, with D possibly being TRBD1 (6 bases). V was shortened by 4 bases and J by 0 bases, with 13 bases between the two germline ends. CDR3 length: 15 amino acids. Germline CDR1 and CDR2: LNHDA and SQIVND (reference sequence). CDR3 protein: CASSTSTGRSYEQYF. CDR3 DNA: TGTGCCAGTAGTACATCGACAGGCCGCTCCTACGAGCAGTACTTC.

The table lists this clonotype with a few counts. V is TRBV4-3 and J is TRBJ2-7; 7 nucleotides line up with TRBD1. Germline CDR1 is LGHNA and CDR2 is YSLEER. V was pared by 0 bases and J by 0 bases, with 2 bases of the junction left unmatched. The CDR3 loop spans 15 amino acids. The CDR3 DNA sequence: TGCGCCAGCAGCCAAGACTGGGACAGCTCCTACGAGCAGTACTTC. Its translation is CASSQDWDSSYEQYF.

This clonotype was seen many times. The chain joins TRBV7-9 to TRBJ2-7, with 10 bases aligning to TRBD1. Trimming removed 5 bases from V and 7 bases from J; junction bases left unmatched: 8. The CDR3 has 14 amino acids. Looked up from germline, CDR1 is SEHNR and CDR2 is FQNEAQ (reference sequence). The CDR3 spells CASSARQGAMEQYF. CDR3 bases: TGTGCCAGCAGCGCTAGACAGGGGGCCATGGAGCAGTACTTC.

This clonotype appeared many times. V is TRBV29-1 and J is TRBJ1-2; 10 nucleotides agree with TRBD1. V trimming: 7 bases; J trimming: 3 bases; junction bases outside the gene matches: 5. This CDR3 comprises 13 residues. Germline values: CDR1 SQVTM, CDR2 ANQGSEA. The CDR3 loop reads CSAETGGDYGYTF. CDR3 coding DNA: TGCAGCGCTGAGACAGGGGGCGACTATGGCTACACCTTC.

This clonotype was counted ten times or more. CDR3 bases: TGCGCCAGCAGCTCGGAGTGGGGTAGGGACACCGGGGAGCTGTTTTTT. It yields the protein CASSSEWGRDTGELFF. The chain combines TRBV5-1 with TRBJ2-2; D is unresolved. Trimming left V 3 bases short and J 3 bases short, with 15 bases between. The germline V gene encodes CDR1 SGHRS and CDR2 YFSETQ. This CDR3 has 16 residues.